The clone carrying this TCR beta chain was recorded a few times. Its antigen is currently unknown. This entry belongs to a study of T cells in Graves' hyperthyroidism and ophthalmopathy. General study findings and limits: Clonotypes that were expanded in thyroid above 0.001 mostly appeared in blood too.

V shed 4 bases and J shed 0 bases, with 13 bases lying between them. The CDR3 contains 16 residues. CDR1 is SEHNR, CDR2 FQNEAQ, per germline (reference sequence). Patients aged 18 to 65 with hyperthyroidism were newly diagnosed, with duration under 2 months. It was RNA transcripts that yielded the amplified TCR beta CDR3 regions. TCR CDR3 underwent first-round RT-PCR with the HTBI primer set. MiXCR, applied by TCRdb to the multiplex PCR reads, yields one record per CDR3 protein. The sample carries 350,000 or so distinct CDR3 sequences, approximately 18% recorded once. The chain couples TRBV7-9 to TRBJ1-3, with D perhaps TRBD1 (6 bases). Material: blood. This sequence originates from a woman between 25 and 40 years old with Graves' hyperthyroidism that later progressed to Graves' ophthalmopathy. The CDR3 DNA is TGTGCCAGCAGCTCGACAGGCTATCGCTCTGGAAACACCATATATTTT. Protein sequence: CASSSTGYRSGNTIYF.